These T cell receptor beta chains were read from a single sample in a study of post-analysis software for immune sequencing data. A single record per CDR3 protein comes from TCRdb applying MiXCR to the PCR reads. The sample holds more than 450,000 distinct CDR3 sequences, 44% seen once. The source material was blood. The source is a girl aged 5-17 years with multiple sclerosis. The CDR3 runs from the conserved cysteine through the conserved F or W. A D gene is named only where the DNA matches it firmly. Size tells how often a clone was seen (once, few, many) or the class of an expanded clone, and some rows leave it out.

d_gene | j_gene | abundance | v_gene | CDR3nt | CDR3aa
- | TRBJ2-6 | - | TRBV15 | TGTGCCACCAACCAGGGGCGAAATCCCAACGTCCTGACTTTC | CATNQGRNPNVLTF
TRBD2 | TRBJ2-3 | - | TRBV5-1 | TGCGCCAGCAGCTTGGAGCGGGGGGGAGACACAGATACGCAGTATTTT | CASSLERGGDTDTQYF
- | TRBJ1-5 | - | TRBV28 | TGTGCCAGCAGTGTATTGGTGAGCTCCACTGACAGGAATCAGCCCCAGCATTTT | CASSVLVSSTDRNQPQHF
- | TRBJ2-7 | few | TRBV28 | TGTGCCAGCAGTTTGCTCACTAACTACGAGCAGTACTTC | CASSLLTNYEQYF
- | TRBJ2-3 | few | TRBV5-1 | TGCGCCAGCAGCTTGGCGGGACACCTCACAGATACGCAGTATTTT | CASSLAGHLTDTQYF
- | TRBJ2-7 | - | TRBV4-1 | TGCGCCAGCAGCCAAGCGGGGTACTACGAGCAGTACTTC | CASSQAGYYEQYF
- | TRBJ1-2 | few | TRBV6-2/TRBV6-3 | TGTGCCAGCGGGGTTTCTAACTATGGCTACACCTTC | CASGVSNYGYTF
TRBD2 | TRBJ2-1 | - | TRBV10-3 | TGTGCCATCAGTGAGTCGGGAGCGGGAGGTCATGAGCAGTTCTTC | CAISESGAGGHEQFF
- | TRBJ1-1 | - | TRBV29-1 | TGCAGCGTTAGGAGAAAGATGAACACTGAAGCTTTCTTT | CSVRRKMNTEAFF
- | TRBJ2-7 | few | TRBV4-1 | TGCGCCAGCAGCCAAGATCTGCTTGAGCAGTACTTC | CASSQDLLEQYF
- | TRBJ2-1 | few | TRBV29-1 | TGCAGCGTTGAAGATAGGGGCGAGCAGTTCTTC | CSVEDRGEQFF
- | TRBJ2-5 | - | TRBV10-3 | TGTGCCATCAGGGACGTAGGCGAAAGAGAGACCCAGTACTTC | CAIRDVGERETQYF
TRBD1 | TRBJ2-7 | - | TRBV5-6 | TGTGCCAGCAGCTGGGGGGACAGGGCTTCCTACGAGCAGTACTTC | CASSWGDRASYEQYF
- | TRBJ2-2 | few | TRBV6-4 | TGTGCCAGCGGATCGGATACCGGGGAGCTGTTTTTT | CASGSDTGELFF
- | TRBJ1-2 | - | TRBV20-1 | TGCAGTGCTAGAGCTGGAAGATTGGAGTATGGCTACACCTTC | CSARAGRLEYGYTF
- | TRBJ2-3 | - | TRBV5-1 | TGCGCCAGCTCCGCCCAGGGCTTCGCAGATACGCAGTATTTT | CASSAQGFADTQYF
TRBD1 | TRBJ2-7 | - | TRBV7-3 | TGTGCCAGCAGCTTCTTAGGACAGGACGACGAGCAGTACTTC | CASSFLGQDDEQYF
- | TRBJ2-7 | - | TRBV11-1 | TGTGCCAGCAGCCCCCACCGGGACACCACCGAGCAGTACTTC | CASSPHRDTTEQYF
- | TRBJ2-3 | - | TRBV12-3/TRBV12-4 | TGTGCCAGCAGTTTGTTCAGGGGCGGATGGGATACGCAGTATTTT | CASSLFRGGWDTQYF
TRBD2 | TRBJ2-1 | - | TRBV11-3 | TGTGCCAGCAGCTTCCCTGGGAGGGCCTACAATGAGCAGTTCTTC | CASSFPGRAYNEQFF
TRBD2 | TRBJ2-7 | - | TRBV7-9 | TGTGCCAGCAGCCCTTCAAAAGGCGGGAGGATATACGAGCAGTACTTC | CASSPSKGGRIYEQYF
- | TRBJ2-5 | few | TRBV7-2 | TGTGCCAGCAGCTTAGGCATACGTCGGGGACAAGAGACCCAGTACTTC | CASSLGIRRGQETQYF
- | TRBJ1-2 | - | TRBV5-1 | TGCGCCAGCAGCCCGTCGAACCCCAGGGGTGGAGACGGCTACACCTTC | CASSPSNPRGGDGYTF
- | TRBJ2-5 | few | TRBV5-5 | TGTGCCAGCAGCTTCGGAGGGGGGGCTGTGGAGACCCAGTACTTC | CASSFGGGAVETQYF
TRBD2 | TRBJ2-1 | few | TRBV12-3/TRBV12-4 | TGTGCCAGCACTAATAGCGGGCCCTACAATGAGCAGTTCTTC | CASTNSGPYNEQFF
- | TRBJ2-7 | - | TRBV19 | TGTGCCAGTAGTATCCGGGGCGGACGGTCCTCCTCCTACGAGCAGTACTTC | CASSIRGGRSSSYEQYF
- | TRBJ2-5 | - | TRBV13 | TGTGCCAGCAGCTTTGGGGCACCCTCGGTGCAGTACTTC | CASSFGAPSVQYF
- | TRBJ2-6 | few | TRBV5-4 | TGTGCCAGCAGGCGGGGCGGGGATTCTGGGGCTAACGTCCTGACTTTC | CASRRGGDSGANVLTF
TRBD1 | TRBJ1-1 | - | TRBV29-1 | TGCAGCGTAGGGACAGCGAACACTGAAGCTTTCTTT | CSVGTANTEAFF
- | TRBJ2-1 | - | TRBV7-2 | TGTGCCAGCAGCTTCACAAATGCCTACAATGAGCAGTTCTTC | CASSFTNAYNEQFF
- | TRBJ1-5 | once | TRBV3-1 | TGTGCCAGCAGACTTACCAGGATTACTAGCAATCAGCCCCAGCATTTT | CASRLTRITSNQPQHF
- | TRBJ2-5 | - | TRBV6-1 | TGTGCCAGCAGTGAAGCGGTCCCGAAGCTCCCAGAGACCCAGTACTTC | CASSEAVPKLPETQYF
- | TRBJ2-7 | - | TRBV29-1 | TGCAGCGGTGAAGTGGACACATACGAGCAGTACTTC | CSGEVDTYEQYF
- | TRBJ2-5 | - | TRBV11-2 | TGTGCCAGCACCCTAAGGGGGACCTGGGAGACCCAGTACTTC | CASTLRGTWETQYF
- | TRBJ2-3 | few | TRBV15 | TGTGCCACCAGCAGAGGTTCCCGGGCCGACGGCACAGATACGCAGTATTTT | CATSRGSRADGTDTQYF
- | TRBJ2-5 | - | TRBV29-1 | TGCAGCGTTGAAGAGGACAGCGTGGAGACCCAGTACTTC | CSVEEDSVETQYF
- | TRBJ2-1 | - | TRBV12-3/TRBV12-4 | TGTGCCAGCATTTTCCGGGGTAGCTCCTACAATGAGCAGTTCTTC | CASIFRGSSYNEQFF
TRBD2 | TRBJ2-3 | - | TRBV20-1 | TGCAGTGCTCCGCTAGCGGGGACGCAGTATTTT | CSAPLAGTQYF
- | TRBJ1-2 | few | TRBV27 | TGTGCCAGCAGTTTAGGGTGGGGGTATGGCTACACCTTC | CASSLGWGYGYTF
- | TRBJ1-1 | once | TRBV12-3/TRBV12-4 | TGTGCAGGCGGGGGTGAGACTGAAGCTTTCTTT | CAGGGETEAFF
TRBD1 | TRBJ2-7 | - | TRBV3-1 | TGTGCCAGCAGCCGAGGCGGACAGGGGATCGACGAGCAGTACTTC | CASSRGGQGIDEQYF
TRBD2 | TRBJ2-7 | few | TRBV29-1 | TGCAGCGTTGAGGGGCAAGGCGGGAGGGCAAGTTACGAGCAGTACTTC | CSVEGQGGRASYEQYF
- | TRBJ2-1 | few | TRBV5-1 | TGCGCCAGCAGCCTACTAAAACCCAACTACAATGAGCAGTTCTTC | CASSLLKPNYNEQFF
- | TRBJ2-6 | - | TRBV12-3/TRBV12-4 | TGTGCCAGCAGTTTACCTCACAGGGTGAGAGGGCCTGGGGCCAACGTCCTGACTTTC | CASSLPHRVRGPGANVLTF
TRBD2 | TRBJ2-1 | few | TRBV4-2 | TGTGCCAGCAGCCAAGGACTAGCGGGCTCCTACAATGAGCAGTTCTTC | CASSQGLAGSYNEQFF
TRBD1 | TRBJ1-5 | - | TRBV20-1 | TGCAGTGCTAGTGAAAGGGGGCTTAGCAATCAGCCCCAGCATTTT | CSASERGLSNQPQHF
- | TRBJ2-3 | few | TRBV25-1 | TGTGCCAGCAGTGAAACCACAGATACGCAGTATTTT | CASSETTDTQYF
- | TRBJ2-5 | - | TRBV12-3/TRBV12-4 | TGTGCCAGCAGTTCCGAGCAGGGAGAGACCCAGTACTTC | CASSSEQGETQYF
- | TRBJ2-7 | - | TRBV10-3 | TGTGCCATCAGTGAGTTGCAAGACGCCCCCTACGAGCAGTACTTC | CAISELQDAPYEQYF
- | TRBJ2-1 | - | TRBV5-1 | TGCGCCAGCAGCTGGGATCAAGCCCACAACTCCTACAATGAGCAGTTCTTC | CASSWDQAHNSYNEQFF